Sequencing of this TCR beta chain was carried out in a study of CD8 T cells in ankylosing spondylitis. This clonotype appeared a few times. Its antigen is currently unknown. Findings of the study overall: Matched ankylosing spondylitis synovial fluid reportedly showed significant enrichment of disease-linked clones. What seemed typical of ankylosing spondylitis blood was a TCR beta motif built from about 8 highly homologous variants.

TCRdb ran MiXCR on the 5' RACE reads and lists one entry per CDR3 protein. The repertoire has about 450,000 distinct CDR3 sequences, 20% to 30% of them found once; the top ten carry roughly 0.8%. The V and J ends lost 0 bases and 9 bases, in that order; junction bases with no gene match: 2. The CDR3 length is 13 residues. Germline lookup yields CDR1 SGHAT and CDR2 FQNNGV. V gene TRBV11-2 combines with J gene TRBJ2-5; 9 nucleotides align to TRBD2. The source of this sequence is a male donor with ankylosing spondylitis. The sequencing sample was made of blood, either unsorted or a sorted T cell fraction (not recorded which). The DNA of the CDR3 is TGTGCCAGCAGCTTAGAAGCGGGAGGTCCCCAGTACTTC. Amino acids: CASSLEAGGPQYF.